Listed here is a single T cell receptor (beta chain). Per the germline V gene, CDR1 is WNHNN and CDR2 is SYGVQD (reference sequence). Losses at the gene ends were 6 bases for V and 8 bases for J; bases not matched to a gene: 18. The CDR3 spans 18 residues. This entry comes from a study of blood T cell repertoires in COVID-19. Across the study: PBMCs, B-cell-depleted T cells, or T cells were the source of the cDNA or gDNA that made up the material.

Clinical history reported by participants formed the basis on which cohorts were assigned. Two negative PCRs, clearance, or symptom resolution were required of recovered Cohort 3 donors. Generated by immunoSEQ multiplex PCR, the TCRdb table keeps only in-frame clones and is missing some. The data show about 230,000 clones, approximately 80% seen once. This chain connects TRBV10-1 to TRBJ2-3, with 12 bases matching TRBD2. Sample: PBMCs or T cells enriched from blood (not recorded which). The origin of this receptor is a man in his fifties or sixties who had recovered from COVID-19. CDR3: CASSAPSTSGGPMATQYF. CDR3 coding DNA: TGCGCCAGCAGCGCACCGTCGACTAGCGGGGGCCCGATGGCTACGCAGTATTTT.